This T cell receptor (beta chain) was captured in a study of T-cell memory formation after mild COVID-19 (dated by TCRdb to about 2021). About the full investigation: TCR sequence clusters from the two donors were largely donor specific. Longitudinal TCRalpha and TCRbeta repertoire sequencing tracked T-cell clones expanding and contracting after mild COVID-19 in a couple of donors. Two young, previously healthy adult volunteers made up the cohort, one male and one female. Beyond this particular receptor, the publication reports: Contracting CD4+ clones were located mainly in the CM and EM memory subsets, whereas CD8+ clones were found to be enriched in EMRA. The second-wave clones that peaked on day 37 were not confirmed to be SARS-CoV-2 specific. Balanced CD4/CD8 phenotypes were observed for clones contracting from day 15 to 85, whereas a bias towards CD4+ was observed for a second wave of clones expanding from day 15 to 37. Some responding clones were detected in pre-infection memory, suggesting pre-existing cross-reactive memory T cells joined the SARS-CoV-2 response. Only two mild cases were covered by the study, and larger cohorts that include severe cases with pre-infection samples were considered necessary.

This clonotype has a handful of counts. The antigen this receptor binds is unknown. No quality values exist for individual bases; no much larger clone is one base distant. Ficoll-Paque density gradient centrifugation was the method used to isolate PBMCs. This sample was sequenced with an Illumina NovaSeq 6000. Using 5'RACE with constant-segment primers, TCRalpha and TCRbeta cDNA libraries were constructed, with sample barcodes and unique molecular identifiers added in the process. RNA was extracted from every sample with Trizol reagent. Library amplification was performed in two PCR steps, and a second sample barcode and Illumina TruSeq adapters were introduced in the second step. The libraries were sequenced on an Illumina NovaSeq using 2 x 150 bp paired-end reads. In the authors' own workflow: The reads were demultiplexed and collapsed into UMI-guided consensus sequences using migec v1.2.7. Using mixcr v2.1.11, the UMI consensuses were aligned to TRA and TRB V and J templates and assembled into clonotypes. Expanded or contracted clonotypes were those called significant by both edgeR and NoisET, with noise models trained on biological replicates. For edgeR calls, a false discovery rate-adjusted p below 0.01 and a log2 fold-change threshold of 1 were applied. As an exploratory analysis of dynamics, max-normalized trajectories of the 1000 most abundant clonotypes were examined by PCA with hierarchical clustering. Separately sequenced CD4+ and CD8+ repertoires were used to assign a CD4 or CD8 phenotype to each responding clone. In TCRdb, the public reads were trimmed at Q25 with fastp and aligned with MiXCR, with productive beta chains retained. Here each entry gathers all rows of one CDR3 protein and keeps the most common genes and DNA. These V and J calls are TCRdb output, not the study's own analysis. A total of around 340,000 distinct CDR3 sequences appear in this sample, more than 15% of them only once. The ten largest clones take up 20% to 25% of the sample.

The germline V gene (reference sequence) provides CDR1 DFQATT and CDR2 SNEGSKA. Trimming costs V 0 bases and J 4 bases, and their ends lie 9 bases apart. Counted from cysteine to phenylalanine, this CDR3 has 13 amino acids. The sequence is cut down to CDR3 DNA, 39 bases in frame from base 1. The source is a man aged 18 to 29 who had mild COVID-19 (a few samples of this study predate the infection). The sample titles of this study are shuffled in the database, so cell type and time point are left out; the donor was told from shared clones. Sequencing input: PBMCs or a T cell subset sorted from them (not recorded which). Recombination connected TRBV20-1 to TRBJ1-2; no D gene is confidently identified. The bases are TGCAGTGCTAGAGAGAGGGAAGCCTATGGCTACACCTTC. Its translation reads: CSAREREAYGYTF.